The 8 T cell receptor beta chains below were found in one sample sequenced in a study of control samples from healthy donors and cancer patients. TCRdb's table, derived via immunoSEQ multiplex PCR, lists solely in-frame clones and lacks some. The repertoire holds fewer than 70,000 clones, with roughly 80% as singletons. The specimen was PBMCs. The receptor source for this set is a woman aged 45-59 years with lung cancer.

CDR3 sequence (DNA): TGTGCCAGTAGTATACCAGGGGACGCTTCACCCCTCCACTTT. Its translation is CASSIPGDASPLHF. The gene calls are TRBV19 and TRBJ1-6, with D maybe TRBD1 (6 bases). From germline, CDR1 is LNHDA and CDR2 SQIVND (reference sequence). The V and J ends lost 2 bases and 9 bases respectively, with 11 bases between them. The CDR3 sequence is 14 residues long.

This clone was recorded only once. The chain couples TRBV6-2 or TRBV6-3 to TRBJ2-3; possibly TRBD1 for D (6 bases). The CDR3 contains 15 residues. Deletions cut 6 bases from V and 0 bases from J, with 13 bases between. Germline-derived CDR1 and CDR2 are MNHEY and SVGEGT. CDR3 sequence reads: CASSTVRGSTDTQYF. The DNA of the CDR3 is TGTGCCAGCAGCACGGTTAGGGGGAGCACAGATACGCAGTATTTT.

The CDR3 DNA follows: TGTGCCAGCAGCTCGGGGGTGGATGACGGGGAGCTGTTTTTT. Amino acid sequence: CASSSGVDDGELFF. V usage is TRBV7-3 and J usage is TRBJ2-2; a weak D match, TRBD2 (6 bases). Germline V gene data show CDR1 as SGHTA and CDR2 as FQGTGA. Deletions cut 4 bases from V and 7 bases from J, with 13 bases between. This CDR3 contains 14 residues.

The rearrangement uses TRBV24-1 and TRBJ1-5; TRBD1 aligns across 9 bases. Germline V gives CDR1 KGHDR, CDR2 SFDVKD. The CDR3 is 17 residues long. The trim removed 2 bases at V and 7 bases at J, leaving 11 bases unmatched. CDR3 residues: CATSDSAGQGARQPQHF. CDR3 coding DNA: TGTGCCACCAGTGATTCGGCGGGACAGGGAGCCCGACAGCCCCAGCATTTT.

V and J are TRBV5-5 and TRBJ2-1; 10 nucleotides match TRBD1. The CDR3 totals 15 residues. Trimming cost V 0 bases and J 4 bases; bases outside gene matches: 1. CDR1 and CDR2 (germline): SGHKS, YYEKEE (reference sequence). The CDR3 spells CASSLGTGGYNEQFF. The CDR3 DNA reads TGTGCCAGCAGCTTGGGGACAGGGGGTTACAATGAGCAGTTCTTC.

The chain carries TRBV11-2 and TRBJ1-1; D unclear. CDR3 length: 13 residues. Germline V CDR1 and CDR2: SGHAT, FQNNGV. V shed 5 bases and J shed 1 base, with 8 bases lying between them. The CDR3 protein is CASSNSANTEAFF. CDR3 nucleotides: TGTGCCAGCAGCAACTCCGCGAACACTGAAGCTTTCTTT.

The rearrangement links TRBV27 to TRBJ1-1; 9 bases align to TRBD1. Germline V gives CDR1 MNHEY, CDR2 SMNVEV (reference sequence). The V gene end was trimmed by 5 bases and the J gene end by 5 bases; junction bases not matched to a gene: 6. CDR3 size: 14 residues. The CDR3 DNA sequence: TGTGCCAGCAGTACAGGGGGCCCGGGGACTGAAGCTTTCTTT. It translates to CASSTGGPGTEAFF.

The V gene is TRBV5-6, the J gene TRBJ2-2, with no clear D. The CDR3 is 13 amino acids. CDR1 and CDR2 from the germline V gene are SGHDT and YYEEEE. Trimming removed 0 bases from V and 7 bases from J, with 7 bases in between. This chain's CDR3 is CASSLGRLGELFF. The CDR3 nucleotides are TGTGCCAGCAGCTTGGGACGGCTCGGGGAGCTGTTTTTT.